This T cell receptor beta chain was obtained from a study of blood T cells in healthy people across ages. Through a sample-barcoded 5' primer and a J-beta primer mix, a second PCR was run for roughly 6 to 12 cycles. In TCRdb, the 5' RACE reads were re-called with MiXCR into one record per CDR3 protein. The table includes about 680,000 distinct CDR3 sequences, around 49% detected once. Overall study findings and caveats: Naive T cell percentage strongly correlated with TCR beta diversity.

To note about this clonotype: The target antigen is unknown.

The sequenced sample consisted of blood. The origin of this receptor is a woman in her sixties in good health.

CDR3 in amino acids: CASSFRDGIWVSEAFF. The CDR3 nucleotides are TGTGCCAGCAGTTTTCGGGACGGGATCTGGGTAAGTGAAGCTTTCTTT. The chain couples TRBV12-3 or TRBV12-4 to TRBJ1-1, with TRBD1 as a possible D gene (5 bases). Trimming pared 3 bases from V and 7 bases from J, leaving 21 bases between. The CDR3 is made up of 16 amino acids.